This TCR beta chain was recovered during a study of cytomegalovirus exposure and HLA in healthy donors. TCRdb keeps only in-frame clones here, not all; method: immunoSEQ multiplex PCR. This sample has 110,000 to 150,000 clones; about 90% occur once, and the top ten carry under 3%. This CDR3 is built from 16 residues. V lost 6 bases and J 0 bases, leaving 15 bases between the germline ends. Germline loops: CDR1 MNHEY, CDR2 SMNVEV (reference sequence). This TCR was recovered from a man younger than 35 in good health and CMV-seronegative. J is TRBJ1-5 and V is TRBV27; D ambiguous. Material for sequencing was PBMCs. CDR3 nucleotides: TGTGCCAGCAGCCCACCGAAGCCTTATAGCAATCAGCCCCAGCATTTT. Protein product: CASSPPKPYSNQPQHF.